This TCR beta chain was identified in a study of cytomegalovirus exposure and HLA in healthy donors. Across the study: Around 180 million T cells yielded 90 million to 130 million unique TCR beta sequences, as an earlier analysis found. General observations from the study: CMV serostatus was the sole immune exposure data available.

Comment on this clone: Its antigen is undetermined.

60 Vbeta and 13 Jbeta primers were used in PCR. Here immunoSEQ multiplex PCR was the method, and the copy in TCRdb shows in-frame clones only, minus some. The sample has some 89,000 clones; under 85% are singletons. The CDR3 runs 16 residues. The V gene lost 6 bases and the J gene lost 0 bases, with 15 bases spanning the gap. Germline V gives CDR1 SGHNT, CDR2 YENEEA. The chain combines TRBV11-3 with TRBJ1-3; D is uncertain. The clonotype comes from a woman between 40 and 55 years old in good health and CMV-seropositive. Sequenced: PBMCs. For the CDR3, the DNA is TGTGCCAGCAGTCCAGGCAGGCCCGGCTCTGGAAACACCATATATTTT. Protein sequence: CASSPGRPGSGNTIYF.